These 20 T cell receptor beta chains were all obtained from the same sample, sequenced in a study of graft-versus-host responses after intestinal transplantation. Sequenced by immunoSEQ multiplex PCR; TCRdb stores in-frame clones only, minus some. The sample includes 95,000 to 110,000 clones, 93% of them seen just once. No cognate antigen is known for these TCRs. Here the sequenced sample was unstimulated CD8+ T cells sorted from spleen or lymph node cells, taken before intestinal transplant. The receptor source for this set is a human donor who received an intestinal transplant.

The genes are TRBV25-1 and TRBJ1-5; D remains ambiguous. CDR1 is MGHDK and CDR2 is SYGVNS in the germline V gene. The CDR3 runs 15 residues. The V end was cut by 3 bases, the J end by 6 bases, with 15 bases between. CDR3 in DNA: TGTGCCAGCAGTGATACTTGGGCAGTAGGTCAGCCCCAGCATTTT. Translating it yields CASSDTWAVGQPQHF.

The chain recombines TRBV2 with TRBJ2-5; weak D call: TRBD2 (5 bases). The CDR3 runs 14 residues. V dropped 1 base and J dropped 2 bases, with 8 bases sitting between them. The germline gives CDR1 SNHLY, CDR2 FYNNEI. In DNA form, the CDR3 reads TGTGCCAGCAGTGAAGATTCGGGACAAGAGACCCAGTACTTC. Translating it yields CASSEDSGQETQYF.

This sequence joins TRBV5-1 and TRBJ1-1; D gene uncertain. Germline V gene data show CDR1 as SGHRS and CDR2 as YFSETQ. V gave up 4 bases and J gave up 0 bases, with 10 bases separating them. The CDR3 covers 14 residues. In DNA form, the CDR3 reads TGCGCCAGCAGCGCCCAAGGACTGAACACTGAAGCTTTCTTT. Translation: CASSAQGLNTEAFF.

The rearrangement joins TRBV7-6 to TRBJ2-3; D is perhaps TRBD2 (7 bases). Germline V gives CDR1 SGHVS, CDR2 FNYEAQ. The germline V and J ends were trimmed by 5 bases and 6 bases, with 33 bases remaining between them. The CDR3 extends over 20 amino acids. This CDR3 reads CASSRPKEGTQRGGPDTQYF. CDR3 bases: TGTGCCAGCAGCCGTCCTAAAGAGGGAACACAGAGGGGGGGTCCGGATACGCAGTATTTT.

This clone was seen only once. This chain links TRBV11-1 with TRBJ2-3; TRBD2 matches 12 bases. This CDR3 contains 15 residues. CDR1 SGHAT and CDR2 FQDESV come from the germline V gene (reference sequence). Germline trimming cut 3 bases from V and 7 bases from J; bases unmatched to any gene: 5. This chain's CDR3 is CASSFPSGGANTQYF. The CDR3 DNA reads TGTGCCAGCAGCTTCCCTAGCGGGGGGGCTAATACGCAGTATTTT.

The chain is built from TRBV29-1 and TRBJ2-1, with 7 bases fitting TRBD1. This CDR3 spans 14 amino acids. Germline lookup yields CDR1 SQVTM and CDR2 ANQGSEA. Unmatched junction bases numbered 9, after V lost 8 bases and J lost 2 bases. The DNA for the CDR3 is TGCAGCTTCTCCCAGGGGGACCCCTACAATGAGCAGTTCTTC. It codes for CSFSQGDPYNEQFF.

This chain links TRBV19 with TRBJ1-3; D unclear. This CDR3 contains 14 residues. The germline CDR1 and CDR2 sequences are LNHDA and SQIVND (reference sequence). V lost 3 bases to trimming and J lost 1 base, with 7 bases between them. The CDR3 nucleotides read TGTGCCAGTAGTATTTTTGGATCTGGAAACACCATATATTTT. Translated, it gives CASSIFGSGNTIYF.

The chain has TRBV6-5 and TRBJ1-2; D is perhaps TRBD1 (6 bases). V shed 6 bases and J shed 3 bases, with 11 bases lying between them. CDR3 length equals 13 residues. Per germline, CDR1 MNHEY and CDR2 SVGAGI. The CDR3 protein is CASSAGTHYGYTF. The CDR3 bases are TGTGCCAGCAGCGCCGGGACACACTATGGCTACACCTTC.

V is TRBV18 and J is TRBJ2-7; D possibly corresponds to TRBD2 (6 bases). In germline, CDR1 is KGHSH, CDR2 LQKENI. The CDR3 contains 18 residues. The V end was cut by 0 bases, the J end by 0 bases, with 18 bases between. CDR3 residues: CASSPPYTSGGFSYEQYF. CDR3 DNA sequence: TGTGCCAGCTCACCACCTTACACCTCCGGGGGTTTCTCCTACGAGCAGTACTTC.

The chain combines TRBV4-1 with TRBJ2-1, with D tentatively TRBD1 or TRBD2 (5 bases each). V was clipped by 4 bases and J by 7 bases, with 11 bases between them. The CDR3 is made up of 13 amino acids. From germline, CDR1 is MGHRA and CDR2 YSYEKL. The CDR3 is CASSLPRGNEQFF. The CDR3 DNA follows: TGCGCCAGCAGCCTCCCGAGGGGAAATGAGCAGTTCTTC.

J is TRBJ1-1 and V is TRBV7-2; D is ambiguous. This CDR3 spans 15 amino acids. Trimming removed 5 bases from V and 0 bases from J, with 13 bases in between. CDR1 SGHTA and CDR2 FQGNSA come from the germline V gene. In DNA, the CDR3 is TGTGCCAGCAGCCCAATAGTAGATATGAACACTGAAGCTTTCTTT. It specifies CASSPIVDMNTEAFF.

This chain links TRBV27 with TRBJ2-3, with 10 bases identical to TRBD2. Germline CDR1 MNHEY, CDR2 SMNVEV (reference sequence). The V segment lost 3 bases and the J segment 2 bases; nucleotides outside the gene matches: 8. The length of the CDR3 is 17 residues. The DNA for the CDR3 is TGTGCCAGCAGTTTTGGGCAGCGGGGGGGCCTCACAGATACGCAGTATTTT. Its translation: CASSFGQRGGLTDTQYF.

The gene calls are TRBV4-1 and TRBJ2-3; 9 bases are a match to TRBD2. Germline V CDR1 and CDR2: MGHRA, YSYEKL. This CDR3 comprises 16 residues. The trim removed 4 bases at V and 6 bases at J, leaving 11 bases unmatched. CDR3 coding DNA: TGCGCCAGCAGCCGTAAGCGGGGGGACCCTCAGGATACGCAGTATTTT. The encoded protein is CASSRKRGDPQDTQYF.

The V call is TRBV11-2, the J call TRBJ2-7; D is unclear. Germline loops: CDR1 SGHAT, CDR2 FQNNGV. Trimming took 6 bases from V and 4 from J, leaving 10 bases between them. The CDR3 is made up of 12 amino acids. CDR3: CASSPRGYEQYF. The CDR3 DNA reads TGTGCCAGCAGTCCCAGAGGATACGAGCAGTACTTC.

V usage is TRBV5-4 and J usage is TRBJ1-1, with D perhaps TRBD1 (5 bases). Trimming removed 6 bases at V and 2 bases at J, with 17 bases between. The CDR3 is made up of 15 amino acids. CDR1 is SGHNT, CDR2 YYREEE, per germline (reference sequence). CDR3 in DNA: TGTGCCAGCAAAATACTACAGGACTTAAACACTGAAGCTTTCTTT. Translated, it gives CASKILQDLNTEAFF.

This chain connects TRBV13 to TRBJ2-7; D unresolved. This CDR3 is built from 13 residues. V lost 5 bases and J lost 3, with 11 bases in between. Germline values: CDR1 PRHDT, CDR2 FYEKMQ (reference sequence). The DNA for the CDR3 is TGTGCCAGCAGCCCTAAAGGGATCTACGAGCAGTACTTC. Translation: CASSPKGIYEQYF.

The genes are TRBV6-1 and TRBJ2-1; maybe TRBD2 (6 bases). Germline V gene lookup returns CDR1 MNHNS and CDR2 SASEGT. Trimming stripped 2 bases from V and 12 bases from J, with 17 bases between. The CDR3 has 14 amino acids. CDR3 bases: TGTGCCAGCAGTGAATACGGGGGACTGTCCCCGCAGTTCTTC. The encoded protein is CASSEYGGLSPQFF.

V gene TRBV4-1 combines with J gene TRBJ1-1; D is uncertain. The V gene's germline CDR1 is MGHRA and CDR2 YSYEKL. The CDR3 extends over 15 amino acids. Trimming removed 4 bases at V and 3 bases at J, with 15 bases between. The DNA for the CDR3 is TGCGCCAGCAGCCCCCAGAGGGATGACTACACTGAAGCTTTCTTT. Its protein is CASSPQRDDYTEAFF.

The genes are TRBV7-2 and TRBJ2-7; D perhaps matches TRBD2 (6 bases). Germline values: CDR1 SGHTA, CDR2 FQGNSA. This CDR3 is built from 13 residues. The ends were cut back, 5 bases at V and 4 bases at J, with 12 bases in the middle. CDR3 in amino acids: CASSPGGRYEQYF. As DNA, the CDR3 is TGTGCCAGCAGCCCCGGGGGACGGTACGAGCAGTACTTC.

V gene TRBV7-9 combines with J gene TRBJ1-2; 10 bases agree with TRBD1. This CDR3 spans 17 amino acids. V lost 2 bases and J lost 8; bases outside the gene matches: 14. Germline lookup yields CDR1 SEHNR and CDR2 FQNEAQ (reference sequence). CDR3 nucleotide sequence: TGTGCCAGCAGCTTACTCCTCACCCGGGACAGGGGTAGGGGCTACACCTTC. This codes for CASSLLLTRDRGRGYTF.